The clone carrying this T cell receptor (beta chain) was seen repeatedly, ten times or more. Its target is not known. The source of the sample is a study of T cells in Graves' hyperthyroidism and ophthalmopathy. Study background: Before any treatment, at initial diagnosis, peripheral blood was collected.

It was RNA transcripts that yielded the amplified TCR beta CDR3 regions. When the TCR CDR3 underwent first-round RT-PCR, the HTBI primer set was used. TCRdb itself ran the multiplex PCR reads through MiXCR, one entry per CDR3 protein. The sample has 360,000 or so distinct CDR3 sequences, around 15% seen once; the top ten hold about 20%. Findings of the study overall: Blood also carried most thyroid clonotypes expanded above 0.001.

This CDR3 contains 15 residues. Germline CDR1 reads DFQATT; CDR2 reads SNEGSKA (reference sequence). V gave up 2 bases and J gave up 3 bases; unmatched junction bases: 5. The chain is built from TRBV20-1 and TRBJ2-1; 9 bases match TRBD2. The sequenced sample consisted of blood. The TCR comes from a woman between 55 and 75 years old with Graves' ophthalmopathy. In DNA form, the CDR3 reads TGCAGTGCTAGACCAGCGGGAGGTCACTACAATGAGCAGTTCTTC. It specifies CSARPAGGHYNEQFF.